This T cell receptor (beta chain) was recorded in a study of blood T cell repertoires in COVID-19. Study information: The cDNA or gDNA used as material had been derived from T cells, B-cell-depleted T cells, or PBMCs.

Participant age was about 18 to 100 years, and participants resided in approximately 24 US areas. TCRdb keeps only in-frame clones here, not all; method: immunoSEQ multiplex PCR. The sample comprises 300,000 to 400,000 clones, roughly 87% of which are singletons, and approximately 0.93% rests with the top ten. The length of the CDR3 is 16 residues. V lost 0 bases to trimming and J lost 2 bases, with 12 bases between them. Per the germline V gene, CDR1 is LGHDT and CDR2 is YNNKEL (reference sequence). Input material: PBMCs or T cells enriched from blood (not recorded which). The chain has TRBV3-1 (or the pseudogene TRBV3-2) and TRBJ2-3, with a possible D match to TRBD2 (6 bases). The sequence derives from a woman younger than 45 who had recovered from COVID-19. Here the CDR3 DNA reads TGTGCCAGCAGCCAAGACCGCGGGACGTTCACAGATACGCAGTATTTT. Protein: CASSQDRGTFTDTQYF.